Below, 28 T cell receptor beta chains from the same sample are listed, as sequenced in a study of graft-versus-host responses after intestinal transplantation. Some clones are missing from TCRdb's copy, which holds only in-frame ones; the method was immunoSEQ multiplex PCR. Of tens of thousands of clones listed, roughly 91% are singletons. Their target antigens are unknown. The material sequenced was unstimulated CD8+ T cells sorted from spleen or lymph node cells, taken before intestinal transplant. All receptors come from a human donor who received an intestinal transplant.

The chain has TRBV19 and TRBJ1-2, with TRBD1 matching over 8 bases. Per the germline V gene, CDR1 is LNHDA and CDR2 is SQIVND (reference sequence). The V segment lost 3 bases and the J segment 4 bases; nucleotides outside the gene matches: 7. The CDR3 contains 15 residues. The CDR3 region is CASSIERTGIYGYTF. CDR3 in DNA: TGTGCCAGTAGTATCGAAAGGACAGGGATCTATGGCTACACCTTC.

The chain carries TRBV10-2 and TRBJ2-5; TRBD2 might be the D (7 bases). Germline loops: CDR1 WSHSY, CDR2 SAAADI. This CDR3 is 17 amino acids long. The ends were cut back, 0 bases at V and 7 bases at J, with 21 bases in the middle. The DNA of the CDR3 is TGCGCCAGCAGTGAGTCGACAGGACTAGGGACAAGCGGGACCCAGTACTTC. Translated: CASSESTGLGTSGTQYF.

The rearrangement uses TRBV2 and TRBJ1-1; the match to TRBD1 covers 10 bases. This CDR3 spans 13 amino acids. Germline loops: CDR1 SNHLY, CDR2 FYNNEI. Trimming cost V 9 bases and J 5 bases; bases outside gene matches: 6. The chain's CDR3 is CARPGQGNTEAFF. CDR3 in DNA: TGTGCCAGACCGGGACAGGGGAATACTGAAGCTTTCTTT.

CDR3 nucleotides: TGTGCCAGCAGTGAACCGGGGTCCTTAAATGAAAAACTGTTTTTT. Its protein is CASSEPGSLNEKLFF. The J gene is TRBJ1-4, the V gene TRBV25-1; no reliable D call. The germline CDR1 and CDR2 sequences are MGHDK and SYGVNS. V was pared by 2 bases and J by 5 bases, with 12 bases between. The length of the CDR3 is 15 residues.

This sequence joins TRBV5-8 and TRBJ1-2, with 8 bases aligning to TRBD1. Per germline, CDR1 SGHTS and CDR2 YDEGEE. Losses at the gene ends were 1 base for V and 7 bases for J; bases not matched to a gene: 3. CDR3 size: 13 residues. CDR3 in DNA: TGTGCCAGCAGCTTGCAGGGGGCTTTTGGCTACACCTTC. It is translated as CASSLQGAFGYTF.

The chain couples TRBV19 to TRBJ2-7, with 8 bases identical to TRBD1. This CDR3 has 16 residues. Trimming took 5 bases from V and 0 from J; bases not matched to a gene: 9. Germline CDR1 reads LNHDA; CDR2 reads SQIVND (reference sequence). Here the CDR3 DNA reads TGTGCCAGTAGTCCGGAGACAGGGGAGGACTCCTACGAGCAGTACTTC. Translating gives CASSPETGEDSYEQYF.

The gene calls are TRBV19 and TRBJ2-7; 8 bases match TRBD1. The V gene end was trimmed by 7 bases and the J gene end by 0 bases; junction bases not matched to a gene: 5. CDR3 size: 14 residues. Germline V gives CDR1 LNHDA, CDR2 SQIVND (reference sequence). CDR3 nucleotide sequence: TGTGCCAGTAATTCAGGGGGCGGCTCCTACGAGCAGTACTTC. As protein: CASNSGGGSYEQYF.

The J gene is TRBJ2-1, the V gene TRBV4-2; no definite D call. The germline CDR1 and CDR2 sequences are LGHNA and YNFKEQ. The V end was cut by 1 base, the J end by 0 bases, with 4 bases between. The CDR3 runs 14 residues. The CDR3 protein is CASSQASSYNEQFF. CDR3 DNA: TGTGCCAGCAGCCAAGCGAGCTCCTACAATGAGCAGTTCTTC.

The V gene is TRBV4-1, the J gene TRBJ1-1, with 8 positions matching TRBD1. Germline V gene data show CDR1 as MGHRA and CDR2 as YSYEKL. This CDR3 has 17 amino acids. Germline trimming cut 3 bases from V and 3 bases from J; bases unmatched to any gene: 12. CDR3: CASSHKSSQGADTEAFF. CDR3 in DNA: TGCGCCAGCAGCCACAAGAGCTCTCAGGGGGCAGACACTGAAGCTTTCTTT.

CDR3 amino acids: CASSESVGDLAARYEQYF. CDR3 nucleotide sequence: TGCGCCAGCAGTGAGTCGGTTGGGGATCTAGCGGCTCGCTACGAGCAGTACTTC. This chain joins TRBV10-2 and TRBJ2-7, with TRBD2 identical over 7 bases. Per germline, CDR1 WSHSY and CDR2 SAAADI. With 0 bases clipped from V and 3 bases from J, the junction kept 14 bases outside the gene matches. The CDR3 covers 18 residues.

This sequence joins TRBV6-7 and TRBJ2-7; weak D call: TRBD1 (5 bases). TRBV6-7 is reported as an ORF; its role is uncertain. Trimming left V 6 bases short and J 2 bases short, with 11 bases between. CDR3 length equals 13 residues. CDR3: CASRRTPTYEQYF. The CDR3, as DNA: TGTGCCAGCAGAAGGACACCGACCTACGAGCAGTACTTC.

In DNA, the CDR3 is TGTGCCAGCAGTTCTAGCGGGGGGGGAGTTGAGCAGTTCTTC. This translates into CASSSSGGGVEQFF. The chain has TRBV27 and TRBJ2-1; 12 nucleotides match TRBD2. J gave up 9 bases and V 4 bases, and 4 bases lay outside the gene matches. The CDR3 loop spans 14 amino acids. Germline CDR1 MNHEY, CDR2 SMNVEV (reference sequence).

V and J are TRBV14 and TRBJ2-1, with D perhaps TRBD1 (8 bases). The germline V gene has CDR1 SGHDN and CDR2 FVKESK. The V end lost 6 bases, the J end lost 5 bases, and 11 bases lay between the germline ends. The length of the CDR3 is 13 residues. CDR3 region: CASRQGGDNEQFF. The CDR3 nucleotides are TGTGCCAGCAGACAGGGGGGGGACAATGAGCAGTTCTTC.

The V gene is TRBV27, the J gene TRBJ2-1, with 10 bases fitting TRBD1. Germline V CDR1 and CDR2: MNHEY, SMNVEV (reference sequence). CDR3 length equals 16 residues. V gave up 2 bases and J gave up 3 bases; unmatched junction bases: 4. The CDR3 reads CASSLAGTGVYNEQFF. In nucleotides, the CDR3 is TGTGCCAGCAGTTTAGCAGGGACAGGGGTCTACAATGAGCAGTTCTTC.

The chain is built from TRBV4-1 and TRBJ2-7; 8 nucleotides match TRBD2. Germline V lookup: CDR1 MGHRA, CDR2 YSYEKL. V dropped 1 base and J dropped 4; count of bases not matched to a gene: 6. The CDR3 extends over 15 amino acids. CDR3 nucleotide sequence: TGCGCCAGCAGCCAAGGAACGGGAGGGAGTTACGAGCAGTACTTC. Its protein product is CASSQGTGGSYEQYF.

The chain has TRBV7-9 and TRBJ2-2; a possible D gene is TRBD2 (6 bases). The CDR3 contains 15 residues. Trimming left V 5 bases short and J 5 bases short, with 15 bases between. Germline assignment: CDR1 SEHNR and CDR2 FQNEAQ (reference sequence). The CDR3: CASSGPSVRTGELFF. The CDR3 DNA follows: TGTGCCAGCAGCGGCCCTAGCGTCCGAACCGGGGAGCTGTTTTTT.

The chain recombines TRBV10-1 with TRBJ1-2, with D possibly matching TRBD1 (5 bases). V was cut by 5 bases and J by 4 bases, with 17 bases left in between. The CDR3 extends over 15 amino acids. Germline-derived CDR1 and CDR2 are WNHNN and SYGVQD (reference sequence). In DNA form, the CDR3 reads TGCGCCAGCAGTCAAGGCAGGGAAGTCCTCTATGGCTACACCTTC. The encoded protein is CASSQGREVLYGYTF.

This clone was observed a single time. The chain combines TRBV27 with TRBJ2-7; D is undetermined. Looked up from germline, CDR1 is MNHEY and CDR2 is SMNVEV (reference sequence). The CDR3 covers 19 residues. V gave up 5 bases and J gave up 0 bases, with 26 bases separating them. The CDR3 sequence: CASSRTRTKEYNFSYEQYF. DNA for the CDR3: TGTGCCAGCAGTCGAACCCGAACGAAAGAGTATAATTTCTCCTACGAGCAGTACTTC.

V gene TRBV2 combines with J gene TRBJ2-2; 12 bases line up with TRBD2. Trimming at V came to 5 bases and at J to 7 bases, leaving 8 bases not matched to a gene. The CDR3 contains 16 residues. The V gene's germline CDR1 is SNHLY and CDR2 FYNNEI. The CDR3 is CASSRGLAGNDGELFF. The CDR3, as DNA: TGTGCCAGCAGTAGAGGACTAGCGGGAAACGACGGGGAGCTGTTTTTT. Supplemented by reference TRBV2 and TRBJ2-2, the full variable domain reads EPEVTQTPSHQVTQMGQEVILRCVPISNHLYFYWYRQILGQKVEFLVSFYNNEISEKSEIFDDQFSVERPDGSNFTLKIRSTKLEDSAMYFCASSRGLAGNDGELFFGEGSRLTVL.

Note on this clone: This sample also contains other DNA sequences that code for the same CDR3. This rearrangement joins TRBV27 to TRBJ1-2; D is uncertain. The V gene's germline CDR1 is MNHEY and CDR2 SMNVEV (reference sequence). The CDR3 has 13 amino acids. V lost 3 bases and J lost 2, with 7 bases in between. The CDR3 DNA reads as TGTGCCAGCAGTTTCTCCGGGAACTATGGCTACACCTTC. Encoded protein: CASSFSGNYGYTF.

V gene TRBV7-9 combines with J gene TRBJ2-7; D might be TRBD2 (5 bases). Germline values: CDR1 SEHNR, CDR2 FQNEAQ (reference sequence). The CDR3 spans 14 residues. Trimming shortened V by 1 base and J by 1 base, and 8 bases separated the two germline ends. The DNA of the CDR3 is TGTGCCAGCAGCTTAGGTCCGGGATCCTACGAGCAGTACTTC. It is translated as CASSLGPGSYEQYF. Complete variable domain (other parts from reference TRBV7-9 and TRBJ2-7): DTGVSQNPRHKITKRGQNVTFRCDPISEHNRLYWYRQTLGQGPEFLTYFQNEAQLEKSRLLSDRFSAERPKGSFSTLEIQRTEQGDSAMYLCASSLGPGSYEQYFGPGTRLTVT.

The chain links TRBV2 to TRBJ1-2; D is ambiguous. CDR1 and CDR2 (germline): SNHLY, FYNNEI. CDR3 length: 14 residues. The ends were cut back, 2 bases at V and 4 bases at J, with 11 bases in the middle. DNA of the CDR3: TGTGCCAGCAGTGAATGGCGGCGTATCTATGGCTACACCTTC. Protein sequence: CASSEWRRIYGYTF.

This sequence joins TRBV19 and TRBJ2-6; D is unclear. The germline V and J ends were trimmed by 4 bases and 4 bases, with 8 bases remaining between them. The CDR3 has 14 amino acids. Germline V gives CDR1 LNHDA, CDR2 SQIVND (reference sequence). The CDR3 reads CASSRSLGANVLTF. The CDR3, as DNA: TGTGCCAGTAGTAGGAGTCTGGGGGCCAACGTCCTGACTTTC.

This chain connects TRBV11-2 to TRBJ2-2, with D perhaps TRBD1 (5 bases). The CDR3 sequence is 13 residues long. CDR1 is SGHAT, CDR2 FQNNGV, per germline. The V end lost 5 bases, the J end lost 1 base, and 5 bases lay between the germline ends. CDR3 sequence reads: CASSTGNTGELFF. CDR3 DNA sequence: TGTGCCAGCAGCACAGGGAACACCGGGGAGCTGTTTTTT.

The chain is built from TRBV9 and TRBJ1-4, with 9 bases that match TRBD1. This CDR3 has 15 residues. The germline V gene has CDR1 SGDLS and CDR2 YYNGEE. V lost 0 bases to trimming and J lost 5 bases; unmatched junction nucleotides: 2. The CDR3 region is CASSVGGTGNEKLFF. The DNA of the CDR3 is TGTGCCAGCAGCGTAGGGGGGACAGGGAATGAAAAACTGTTTTTT.

The gene calls are TRBV4-2 and TRBJ1-4; D is possibly TRBD1 (5 bases). This CDR3 contains 15 residues. Looked up from germline, CDR1 is LGHNA and CDR2 is YNFKEQ. Trimming shortened V by 1 base and J by 3 bases, and 9 bases separated the two germline ends. The CDR3, as DNA: TGTGCCAGCAGCCAAGGGTCGGGGGCTAATGAAAAACTGTTTTTT. Amino acids: CASSQGSGANEKLFF.

The CDR3 here is CASSPGGQPQHF. The CDR3 nucleotides are TGTGCCAGCAGTCCAGGGGGCCAGCCCCAGCATTTT. V and J are TRBV27 and TRBJ1-5; 8 bases map to TRBD1. V was clipped by 5 bases and J by 7 bases; unmatched bases: 1. Germline V lookup: CDR1 MNHEY, CDR2 SMNVEV (reference sequence). The CDR3 length is 12 residues.

V is TRBV23-1 and J is TRBJ2-7; TRBD2 might be the D (6 bases). TRBV23-1 counts as an open reading frame of uncertain function. The V and J ends lost 4 bases and 3 bases respectively, with 7 bases between them. CDR3 length: 12 residues. The CDR3 is CASSPGLYEQYF. The CDR3 nucleotides read TGCGCCAGCAGTCCGGGACTCTACGAGCAGTACTTC.